This TCR beta chain originates from a study of CD8+ T cells in alopecia areata. Both peripheral blood and punch biopsies of lesional scalp skin were obtained from patients who had alopecia areata. Sequencing relied on a cDNA template that was reverse transcribed from extracted RNA. Only in-frame clones appear in the TCRdb table, and some are missing; sequencing was by immunoSEQ multiplex PCR. The sample consists of over 100,000 clones, about 50% of them appearing once. This CDR3 has 14 amino acids. Per germline, CDR1 GTSNPN and CDR2 SVGIG (reference sequence). V gave up 4 bases and J gave up 6 bases, with 15 bases separating them.

This receptor was taken from a human donor with alopecia areata. The rearrangement uses TRBV30 and TRBJ2-2; D is tentatively TRBD1 or TRBD2 (5 bases each). This sample comprised CD8+ T cells sorted from blood, obtained at week 0. In DNA form, the CDR3 reads TGTGCCTGGACCCCGGGACGCAGCGCCGGGGAGCTGTTTTTT. Translation: CAWTPGRSAGELFF.